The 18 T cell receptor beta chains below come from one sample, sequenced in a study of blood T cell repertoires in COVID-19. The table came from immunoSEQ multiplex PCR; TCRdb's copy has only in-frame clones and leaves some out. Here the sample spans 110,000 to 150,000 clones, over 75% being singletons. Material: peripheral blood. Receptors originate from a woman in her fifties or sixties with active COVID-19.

Written as DNA, the CDR3 is TGTGCCAGCAGTTTATCGAGGGGGAATAATGAAAAACTGTTTTTT. Translated, it gives CASSLSRGNNEKLFF. J is TRBJ1-4 and V is TRBV27; TRBD1 is a possible D gene (6 bases). The CDR3 runs 15 residues. In germline, CDR1 is MNHEY, CDR2 SMNVEV (reference sequence). Trimming shortened V by 0 bases and J by 4 bases, and 9 bases separated the two germline ends. The full variable domain, completed using reference TRBV27 and TRBJ1-4, is EAQVTQNPRYLITVTGKKLTVTCSQNMNHEYMSWYRQDPGLGLRQIYYSMNVEVTDKGDVPEGYKVSRKEKRNFPLILESPSPNQTSLYFCASSLSRGNNEKLFFGSGTQLSVL.

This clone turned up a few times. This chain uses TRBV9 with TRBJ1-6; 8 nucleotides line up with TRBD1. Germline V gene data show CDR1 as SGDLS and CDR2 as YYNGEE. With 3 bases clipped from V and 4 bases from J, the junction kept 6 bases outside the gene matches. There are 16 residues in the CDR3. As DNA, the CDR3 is TGTGCCAGCAGCGCAACAGGGGGAGCTTATAATTCACCCCTCCACTTT. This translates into CASSATGGAYNSPLHF.

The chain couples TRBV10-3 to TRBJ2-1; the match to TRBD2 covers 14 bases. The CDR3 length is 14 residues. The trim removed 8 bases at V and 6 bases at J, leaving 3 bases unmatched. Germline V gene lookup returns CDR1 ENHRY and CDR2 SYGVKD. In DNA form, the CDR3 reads TGTGCCATCGGAGGGACTAGCGGGAGCAATGAGCAGTTCTTC. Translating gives CAIGGTSGSNEQFF.

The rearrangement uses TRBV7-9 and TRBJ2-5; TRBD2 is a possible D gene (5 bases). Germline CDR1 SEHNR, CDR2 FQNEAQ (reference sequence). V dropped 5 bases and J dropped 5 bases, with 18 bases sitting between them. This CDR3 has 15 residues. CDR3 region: CASSPGDYPRETQYF. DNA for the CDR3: TGTGCCAGCAGCCCCGGCGACTACCCCCGGGAGACCCAGTACTTC.

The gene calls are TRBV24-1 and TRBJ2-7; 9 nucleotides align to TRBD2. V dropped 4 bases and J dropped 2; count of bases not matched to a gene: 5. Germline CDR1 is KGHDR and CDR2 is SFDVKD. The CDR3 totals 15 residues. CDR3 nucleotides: TGTGCCACCAGTGACCCCGGGACTAGCCCCTACGAGCAGTACTTC. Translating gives CATSDPGTSPYEQYF.

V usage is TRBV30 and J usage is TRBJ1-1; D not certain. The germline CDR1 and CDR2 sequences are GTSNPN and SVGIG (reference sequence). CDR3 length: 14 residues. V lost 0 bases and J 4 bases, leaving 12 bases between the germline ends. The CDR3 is CAWSVGGSITEAFF. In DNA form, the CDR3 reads TGTGCCTGGAGTGTTGGAGGGTCTATCACTGAAGCTTTCTTT.

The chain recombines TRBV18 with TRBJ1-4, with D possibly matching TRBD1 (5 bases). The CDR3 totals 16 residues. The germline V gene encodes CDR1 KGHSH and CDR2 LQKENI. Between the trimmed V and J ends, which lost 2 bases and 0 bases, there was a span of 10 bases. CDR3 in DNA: TGTGCCAGCTCACCATCGGCAGGGTCAACTAATGAAAAACTGTTTTTT. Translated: CASSPSAGSTNEKLFF.

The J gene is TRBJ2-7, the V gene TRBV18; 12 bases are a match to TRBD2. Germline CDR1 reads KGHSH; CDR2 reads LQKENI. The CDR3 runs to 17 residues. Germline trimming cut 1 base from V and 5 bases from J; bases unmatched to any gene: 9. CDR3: CASSPQTSGRSHNEQYF. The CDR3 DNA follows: TGTGCCAGCTCACCACAGACTAGCGGGAGATCCCACAACGAGCAGTACTTC.

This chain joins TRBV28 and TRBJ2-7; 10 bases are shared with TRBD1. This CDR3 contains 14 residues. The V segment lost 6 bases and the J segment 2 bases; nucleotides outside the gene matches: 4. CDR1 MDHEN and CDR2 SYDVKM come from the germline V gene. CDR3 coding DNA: TGTGCCAGCAGCCGAGACAGGGGGCCCTACGAGCAGTACTTC. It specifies CASSRDRGPYEQYF.

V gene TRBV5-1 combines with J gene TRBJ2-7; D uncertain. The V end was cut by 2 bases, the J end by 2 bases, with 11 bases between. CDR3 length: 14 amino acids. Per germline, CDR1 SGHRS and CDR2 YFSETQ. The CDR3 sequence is CASSFTADTYEQYF. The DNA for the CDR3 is TGCGCCAGCAGCTTCACAGCCGACACCTACGAGCAGTACTTC.

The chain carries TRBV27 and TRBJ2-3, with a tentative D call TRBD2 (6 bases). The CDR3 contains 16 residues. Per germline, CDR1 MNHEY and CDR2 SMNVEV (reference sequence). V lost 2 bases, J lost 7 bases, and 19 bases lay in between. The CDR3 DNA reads TGTGCCAGCAGTTTAAACCCCGGGGCTAGCGCAAATACGCAGTATTTT. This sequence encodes CASSLNPGASANTQYF.

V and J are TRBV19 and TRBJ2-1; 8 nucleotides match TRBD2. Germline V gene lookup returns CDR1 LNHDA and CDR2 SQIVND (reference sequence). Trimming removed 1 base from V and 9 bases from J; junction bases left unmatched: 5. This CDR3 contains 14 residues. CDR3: CASSIGLASFEQFF. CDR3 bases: TGTGCCAGTAGTATAGGACTAGCGTCTTTTGAGCAGTTCTTC.

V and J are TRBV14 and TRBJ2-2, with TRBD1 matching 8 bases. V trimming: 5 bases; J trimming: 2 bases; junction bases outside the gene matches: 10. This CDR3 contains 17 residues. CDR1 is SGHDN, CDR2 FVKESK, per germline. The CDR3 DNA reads TGTGCCAGCAGCTATTATACCGGGACAGGAAACACCGGGGAGCTGTTTTTT. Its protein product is CASSYYTGTGNTGELFF.

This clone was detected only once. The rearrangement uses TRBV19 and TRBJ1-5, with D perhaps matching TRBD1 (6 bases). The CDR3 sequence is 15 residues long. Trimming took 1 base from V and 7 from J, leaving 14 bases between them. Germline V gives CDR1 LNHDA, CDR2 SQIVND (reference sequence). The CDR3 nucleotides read TGTGCCAGTAGTATAGGGTGGGAGGGGGAACAGCCCCAGCATTTT. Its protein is CASSIGWEGEQPQHF.

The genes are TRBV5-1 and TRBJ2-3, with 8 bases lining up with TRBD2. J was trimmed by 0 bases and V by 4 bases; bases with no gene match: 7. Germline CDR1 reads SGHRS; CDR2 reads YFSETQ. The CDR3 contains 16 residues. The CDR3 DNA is TGCGCCAGCAGCCAAAGTTTAGCGGGGAGCACAGATACGCAGTATTTT. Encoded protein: CASSQSLAGSTDTQYF.

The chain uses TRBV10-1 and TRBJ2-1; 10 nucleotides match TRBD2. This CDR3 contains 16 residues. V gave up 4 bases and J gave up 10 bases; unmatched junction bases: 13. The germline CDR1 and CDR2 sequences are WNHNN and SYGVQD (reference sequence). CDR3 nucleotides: TGCGCCAGCAGTGGACTAGCGGGCCCCGGGGGGGGCGAGCAGTTCTTC. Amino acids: CASSGLAGPGGGEQFF.

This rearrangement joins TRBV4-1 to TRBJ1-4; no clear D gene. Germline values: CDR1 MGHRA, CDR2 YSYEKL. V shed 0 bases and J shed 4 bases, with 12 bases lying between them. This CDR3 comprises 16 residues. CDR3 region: CASSQDPRRINEKLFF. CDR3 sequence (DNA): TGCGCCAGCAGCCAAGATCCAAGGAGGATTAATGAAAAACTGTTTTTT.

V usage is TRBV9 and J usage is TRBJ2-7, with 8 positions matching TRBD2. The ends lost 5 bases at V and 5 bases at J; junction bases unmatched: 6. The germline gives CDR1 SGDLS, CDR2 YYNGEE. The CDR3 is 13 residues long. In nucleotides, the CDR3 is TGTGCCAGCAGTCTTAGCGGGATCCACGAGCAGTACTTC. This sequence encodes CASSLSGIHEQYF.